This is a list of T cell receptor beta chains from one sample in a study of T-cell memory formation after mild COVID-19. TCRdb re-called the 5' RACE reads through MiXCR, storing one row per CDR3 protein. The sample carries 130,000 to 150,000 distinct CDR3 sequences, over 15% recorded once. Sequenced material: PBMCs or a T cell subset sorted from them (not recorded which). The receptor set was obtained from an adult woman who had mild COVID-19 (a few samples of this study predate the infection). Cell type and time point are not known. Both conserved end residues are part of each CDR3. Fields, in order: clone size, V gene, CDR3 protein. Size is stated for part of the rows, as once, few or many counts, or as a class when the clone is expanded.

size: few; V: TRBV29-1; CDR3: CSVFGVQRTDTQYF
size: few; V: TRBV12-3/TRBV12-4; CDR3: CASSLNGANVLTF
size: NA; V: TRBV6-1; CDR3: CASSDRGDHYNYGYTF
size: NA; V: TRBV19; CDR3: CASEGTGSYNEQFF
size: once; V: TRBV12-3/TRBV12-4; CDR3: CASSGRTGWNTEAFF
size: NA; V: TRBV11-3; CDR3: CASSRGAGTEAFF
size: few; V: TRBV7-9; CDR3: CASSQNRDGNTIYF
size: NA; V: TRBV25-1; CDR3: CASRTGLAHNEQFF
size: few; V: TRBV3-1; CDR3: CASEGGRGSYNEQFF
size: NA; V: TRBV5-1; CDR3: CASSLADAYNEQFF
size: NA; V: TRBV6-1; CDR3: CASRGQGRPGANVLTF
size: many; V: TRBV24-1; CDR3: CATSTESPGEETQYF
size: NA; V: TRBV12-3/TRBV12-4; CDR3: CASSLGAQTLYEQYF
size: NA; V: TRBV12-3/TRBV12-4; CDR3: CASSLAGVGTSRNNEQFF
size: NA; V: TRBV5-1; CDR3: CASSLRWGDNEQFF
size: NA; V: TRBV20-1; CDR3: CSASRQGNTEAFF
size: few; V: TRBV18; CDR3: CASSPLSTAGPLHTEAFF
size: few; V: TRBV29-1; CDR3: CSVEVTGTRSYEQYF
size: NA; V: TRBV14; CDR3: CASSQRSASGGALETQYF
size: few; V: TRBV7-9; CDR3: CASSPTSGANVLTF
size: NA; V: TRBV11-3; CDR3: CASSSLDRADTGELFF
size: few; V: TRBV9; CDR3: CASSPRTGTLETQYF
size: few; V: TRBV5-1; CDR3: CASSTGLAGVLAGNIQYF
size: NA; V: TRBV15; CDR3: CATSTQETQYF
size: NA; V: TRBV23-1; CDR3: CASSRGADNEQFF
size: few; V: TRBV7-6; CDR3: CASSSLARGVLDEQFF
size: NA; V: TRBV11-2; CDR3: CATWDINTGELFF
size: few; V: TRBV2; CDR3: CASTSQLENNEQFF
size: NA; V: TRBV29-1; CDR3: CSVTRSDEAFF
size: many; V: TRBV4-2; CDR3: CASSLPGGGVRNEKLFF
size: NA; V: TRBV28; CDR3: CASSPYDRDDSKQYF
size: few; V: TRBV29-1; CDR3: CSVEDSAYEQYF
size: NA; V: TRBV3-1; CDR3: CASSRGQGNSPLHF
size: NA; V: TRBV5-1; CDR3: CASSGLQGAGTEAFF
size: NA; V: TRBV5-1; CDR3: CASSPEEGQQPQHF
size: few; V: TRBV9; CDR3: CASSVDRGGETQYF
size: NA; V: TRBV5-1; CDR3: CASSLGAGEAQPQHF
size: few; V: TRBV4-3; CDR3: CASSLTGLDTGELFF
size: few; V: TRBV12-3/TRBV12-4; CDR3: CASRGQGTRSQPQHF
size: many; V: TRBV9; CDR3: CASADRGSYEQYF
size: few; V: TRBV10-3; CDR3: CAISRTGGYNEQFF
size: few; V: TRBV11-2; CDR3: CASSFPSTDTQYF
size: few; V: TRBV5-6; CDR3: CASSSTTDTQYF
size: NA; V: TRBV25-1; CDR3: CASSDGGLREWELFF
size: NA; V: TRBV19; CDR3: CASTDSYEQYF
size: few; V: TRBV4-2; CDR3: CASSQDWLAGGPRTDTQYF
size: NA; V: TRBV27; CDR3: CASSFLPPRLAGTSTDTQYF
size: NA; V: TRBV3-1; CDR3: CASSHHGTGGREQYF
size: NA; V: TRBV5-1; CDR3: CASKGQPSTDTQYF